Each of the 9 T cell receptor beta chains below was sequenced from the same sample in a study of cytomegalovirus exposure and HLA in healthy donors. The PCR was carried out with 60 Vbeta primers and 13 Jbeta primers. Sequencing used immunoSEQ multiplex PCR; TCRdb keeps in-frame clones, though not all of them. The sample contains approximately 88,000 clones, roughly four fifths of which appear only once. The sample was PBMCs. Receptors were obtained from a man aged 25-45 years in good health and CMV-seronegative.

In DNA, the CDR3 is TGTGCCAGCAGCTTTAACAGGGAAACTGAAGCTTTCTTT. The encoded protein is CASSFNRETEAFF. J is TRBJ1-1 and V is TRBV7-9; a possible D gene is TRBD1 (6 bases). The germline V and J ends were trimmed by 3 bases and 5 bases, with 10 bases remaining between them. The V gene's germline CDR1 is SEHNR and CDR2 FQNEAQ (reference sequence). The CDR3 consists of 13 residues. The full variable domain, in which reference TRBV7-9 and TRBJ1-1 provide the parts outside the CDR3, is DTGVSQNPRHKITKRGQNVTFRCDPISEHNRLYWYRQTLGQGPEFLTYFQNEAQLEKSRLLSDRFSAERPKGSFSTLEIQRTEQGDSAMYLCASSFNRETEAFFGQGTRLTVV.

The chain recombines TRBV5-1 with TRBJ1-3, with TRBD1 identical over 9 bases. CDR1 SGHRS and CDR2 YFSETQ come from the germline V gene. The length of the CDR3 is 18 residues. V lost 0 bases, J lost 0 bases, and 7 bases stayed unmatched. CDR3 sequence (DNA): TGCGCCAGCAGCTTGGTCGGGACAGGGATCAGCTCTGGAAACACCATATATTTT. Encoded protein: CASSLVGTGISSGNTIYF.

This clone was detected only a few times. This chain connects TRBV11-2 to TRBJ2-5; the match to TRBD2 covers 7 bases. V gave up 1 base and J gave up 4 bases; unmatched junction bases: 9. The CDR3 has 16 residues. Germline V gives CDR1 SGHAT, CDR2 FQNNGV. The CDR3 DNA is TGTGCCAGCAGCTTAGGCGGCCTACTAGCGTCAGAGACCCAGTACTTC. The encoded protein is CASSLGGLLASETQYF.

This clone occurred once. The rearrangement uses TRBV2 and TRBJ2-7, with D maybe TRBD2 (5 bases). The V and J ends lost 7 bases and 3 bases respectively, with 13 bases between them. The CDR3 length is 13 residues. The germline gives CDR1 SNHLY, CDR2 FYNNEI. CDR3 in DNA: TGTGCCAGCATTAAGGACTTCAACTACGAGCAGTACTTC. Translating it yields CASIKDFNYEQYF.

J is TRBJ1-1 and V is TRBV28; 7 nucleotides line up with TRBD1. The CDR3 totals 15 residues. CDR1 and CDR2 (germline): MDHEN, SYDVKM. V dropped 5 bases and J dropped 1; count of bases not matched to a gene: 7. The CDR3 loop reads CASSVTGTANTEAFF. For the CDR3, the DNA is TGTGCCAGCAGTGTTACCGGGACAGCGAACACTGAAGCTTTCTTT.

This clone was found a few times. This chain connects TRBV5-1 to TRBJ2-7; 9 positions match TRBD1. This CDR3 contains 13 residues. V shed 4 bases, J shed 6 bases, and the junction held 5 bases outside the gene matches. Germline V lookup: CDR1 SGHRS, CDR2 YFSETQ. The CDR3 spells CASSAGTGTEQYF. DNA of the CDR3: TGCGCCAGCAGCGCCGGGACAGGGACCGAGCAGTACTTC.

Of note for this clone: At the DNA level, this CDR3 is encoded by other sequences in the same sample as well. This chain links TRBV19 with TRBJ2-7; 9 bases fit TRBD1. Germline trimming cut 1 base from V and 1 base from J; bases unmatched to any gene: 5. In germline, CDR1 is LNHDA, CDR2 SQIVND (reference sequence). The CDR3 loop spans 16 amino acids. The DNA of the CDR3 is TGTGCCAGTAGTATAGGTGGAGGGACAGGGTCCTACGAGCAGTACTTC. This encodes CASSIGGGTGSYEQYF.

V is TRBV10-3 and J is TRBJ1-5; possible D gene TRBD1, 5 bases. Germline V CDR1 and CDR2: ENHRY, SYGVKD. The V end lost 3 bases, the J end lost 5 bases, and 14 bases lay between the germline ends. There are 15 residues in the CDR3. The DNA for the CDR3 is TGTGCCATCAGTGAAGCCGACAGCTCGTATCAGCCCCAGCATTTT. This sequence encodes CAISEADSSYQPQHF.

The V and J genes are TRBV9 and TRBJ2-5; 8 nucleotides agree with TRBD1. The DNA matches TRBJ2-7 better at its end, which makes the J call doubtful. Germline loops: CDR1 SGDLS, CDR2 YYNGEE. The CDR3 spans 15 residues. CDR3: CASSALGQGAAEQYF. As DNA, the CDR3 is TGTGCCAGCAGCGCATTGGGGCAGGGGGCGGCCGAGCAGTACTTC.